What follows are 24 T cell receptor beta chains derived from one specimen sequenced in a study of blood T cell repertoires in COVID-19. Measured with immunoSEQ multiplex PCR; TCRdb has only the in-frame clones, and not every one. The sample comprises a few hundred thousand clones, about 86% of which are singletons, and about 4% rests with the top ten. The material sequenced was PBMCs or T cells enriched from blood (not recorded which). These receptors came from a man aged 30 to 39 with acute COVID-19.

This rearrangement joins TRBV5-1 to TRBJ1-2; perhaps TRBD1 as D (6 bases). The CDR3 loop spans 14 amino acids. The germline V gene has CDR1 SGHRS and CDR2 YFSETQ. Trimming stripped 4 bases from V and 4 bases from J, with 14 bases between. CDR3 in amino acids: CASSASGQAYGYTF. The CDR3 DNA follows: TGCGCCAGCAGCGCCTCGGGACAAGCCTATGGCTACACCTTC.

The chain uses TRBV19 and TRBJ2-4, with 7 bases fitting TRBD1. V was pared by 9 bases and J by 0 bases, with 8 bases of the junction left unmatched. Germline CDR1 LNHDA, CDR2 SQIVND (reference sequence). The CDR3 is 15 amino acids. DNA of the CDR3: TGTGCCAGCGAACAAACAGGGGAAGCCAAAAACATTCAGTACTTC. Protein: CASEQTGEAKNIQYF. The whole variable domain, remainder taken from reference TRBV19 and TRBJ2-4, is DGGITQSPKYLFRKEGQNVTLSCEQNLNHDAMYWYRQDPGQGLRLIYYSQIVNDFQKGDIAEGYSVSREKKESFPLTVTSAQKNPTAFYLCASEQTGEAKNIQYFGAGTRLSVL.

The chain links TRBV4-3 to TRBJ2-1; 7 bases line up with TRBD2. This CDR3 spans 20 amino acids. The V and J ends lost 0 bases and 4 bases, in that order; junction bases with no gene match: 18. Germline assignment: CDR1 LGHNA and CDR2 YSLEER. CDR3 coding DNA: TGCGCCAGCAGCCAAGAAATTAACGTCGGTCCGGGACTAAAATACAATGAGCAGTTCTTC. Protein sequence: CASSQEINVGPGLKYNEQFF.

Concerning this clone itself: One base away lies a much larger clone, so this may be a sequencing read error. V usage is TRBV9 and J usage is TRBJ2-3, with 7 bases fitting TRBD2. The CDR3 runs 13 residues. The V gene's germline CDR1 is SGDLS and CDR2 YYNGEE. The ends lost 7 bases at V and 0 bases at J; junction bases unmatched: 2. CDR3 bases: TGTGCCAGCGGTAGCGGGAGCACAGATACGCAGTATTTT. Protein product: CASGSGSTDTQYF.

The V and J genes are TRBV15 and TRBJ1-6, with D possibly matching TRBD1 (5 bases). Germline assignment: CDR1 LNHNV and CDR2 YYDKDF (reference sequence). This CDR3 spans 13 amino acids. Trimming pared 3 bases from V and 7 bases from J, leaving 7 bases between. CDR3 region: CATSRDKNSPLHF. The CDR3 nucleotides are TGTGCCACCAGCAGGGACAAAAATTCACCCCTCCACTTT.

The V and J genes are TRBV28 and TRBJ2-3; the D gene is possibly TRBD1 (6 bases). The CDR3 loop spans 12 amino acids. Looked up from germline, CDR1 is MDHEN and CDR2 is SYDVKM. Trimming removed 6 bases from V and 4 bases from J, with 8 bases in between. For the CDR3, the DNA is TGTGCCAGCAGGACAGGCGCAGATACGCAGTATTTT. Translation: CASRTGADTQYF. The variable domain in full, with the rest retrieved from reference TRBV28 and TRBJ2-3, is DVKVTQSSRYLVKRTGEKVFLECVQDMDHENMFWYRQDPGLGLRLIYFSYDVKMKEKGDIPEGYSVSREKKERFSLILESASTNQTSMYLCASRTGADTQYFGPGTRLTVL.

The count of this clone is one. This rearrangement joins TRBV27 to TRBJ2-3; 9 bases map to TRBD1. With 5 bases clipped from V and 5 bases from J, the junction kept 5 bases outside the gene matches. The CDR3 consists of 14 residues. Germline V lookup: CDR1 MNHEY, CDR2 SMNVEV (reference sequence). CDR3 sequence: CASSRTGAEDTQYF. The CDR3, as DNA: TGTGCCAGCAGTCGGACAGGGGCCGAAGATACGCAGTATTTT.

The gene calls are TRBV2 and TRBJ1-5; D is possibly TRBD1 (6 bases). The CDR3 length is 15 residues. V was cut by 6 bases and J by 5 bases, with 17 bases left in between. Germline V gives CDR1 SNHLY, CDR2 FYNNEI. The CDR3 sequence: CASRGDIPTDQPQHF. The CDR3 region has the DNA TGTGCCAGCAGGGGGGACATTCCCACGGATCAGCCCCAGCATTTT.

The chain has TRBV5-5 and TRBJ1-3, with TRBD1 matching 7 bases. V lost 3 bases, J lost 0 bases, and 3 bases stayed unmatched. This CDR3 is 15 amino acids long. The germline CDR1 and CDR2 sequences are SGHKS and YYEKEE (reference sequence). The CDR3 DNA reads TGTGCCAGCAGCTCGGGACAGATCTCTGGAAACACCATATATTTT. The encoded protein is CASSSGQISGNTIYF.

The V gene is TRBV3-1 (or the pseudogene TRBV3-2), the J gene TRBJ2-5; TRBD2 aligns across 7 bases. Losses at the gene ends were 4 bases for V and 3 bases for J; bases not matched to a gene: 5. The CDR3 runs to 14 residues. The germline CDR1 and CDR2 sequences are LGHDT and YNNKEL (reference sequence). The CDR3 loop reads CASSRLAGEETQYF. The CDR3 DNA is TGTGCCAGCAGCCGTCTGGCGGGAGAAGAGACCCAGTACTTC.

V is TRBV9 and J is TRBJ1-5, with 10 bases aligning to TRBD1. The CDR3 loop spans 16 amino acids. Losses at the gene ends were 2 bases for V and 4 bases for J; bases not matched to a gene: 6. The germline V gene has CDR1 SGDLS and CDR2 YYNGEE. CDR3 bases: TGTGCCAGCAGCGTCGGGGACAGGGGAGGTAATCAGCCCCAGCATTTT. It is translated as CASSVGDRGGNQPQHF.

The CDR3: CASSLSPGSREQYV. CDR3 DNA: TGTGCCAGCAGTTTATCTCCCGGGAGTCGGGAGCAGTACGTC. The chain is built from TRBV27 and TRBJ2-7; a weak D match, TRBD2 (6 bases). The CDR3 consists of 14 residues. Germline CDR1 reads MNHEY; CDR2 reads SMNVEV (reference sequence). V was clipped by 0 bases and J by 7 bases, with 13 bases between them.

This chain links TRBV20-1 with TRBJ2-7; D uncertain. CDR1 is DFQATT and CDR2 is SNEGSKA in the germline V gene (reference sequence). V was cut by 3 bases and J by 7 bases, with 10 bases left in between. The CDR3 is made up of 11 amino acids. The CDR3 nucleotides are TGCAGTGCTAGCCCGGGTAGGGAGCAGTACGTC. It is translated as CSASPGREQYV.

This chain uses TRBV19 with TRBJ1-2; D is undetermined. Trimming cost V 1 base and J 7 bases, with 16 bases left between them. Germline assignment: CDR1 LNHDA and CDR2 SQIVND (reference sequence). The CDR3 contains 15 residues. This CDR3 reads CASSIVGTGSSGYTF. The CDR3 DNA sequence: TGTGCCAGTAGTATAGTGGGCACGGGAAGTTCTGGCTACACCTTC. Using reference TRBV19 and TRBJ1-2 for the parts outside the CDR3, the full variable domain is DGGITQSPKYLFRKEGQNVTLSCEQNLNHDAMYWYRQDPGQGLRLIYYSQIVNDFQKGDIAEGYSVSREKKESFPLTVTSAQKNPTAFYLCASSIVGTGSSGYTFGSGTRLTVV.

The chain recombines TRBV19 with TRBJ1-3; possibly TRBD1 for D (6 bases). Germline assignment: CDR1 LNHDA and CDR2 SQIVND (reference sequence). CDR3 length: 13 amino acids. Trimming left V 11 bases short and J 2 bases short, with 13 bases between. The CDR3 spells CAGGGSAGNTIYF. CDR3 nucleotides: TGTGCCGGGGGCGGCTCGGCTGGAAACACCATATATTTT.

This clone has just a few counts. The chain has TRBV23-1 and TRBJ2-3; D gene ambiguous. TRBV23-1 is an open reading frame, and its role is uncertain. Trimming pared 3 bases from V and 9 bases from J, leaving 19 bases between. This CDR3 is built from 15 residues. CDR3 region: CASSHRTPIWYTQYF. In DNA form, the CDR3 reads TGCGCCAGCAGTCACCGAACACCGATCTGGTACACGCAGTATTTT.

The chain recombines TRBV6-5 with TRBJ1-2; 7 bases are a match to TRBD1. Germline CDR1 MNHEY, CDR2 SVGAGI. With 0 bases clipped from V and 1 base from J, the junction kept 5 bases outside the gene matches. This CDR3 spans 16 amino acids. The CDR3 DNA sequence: TGTGCCAGCAGTTACTCTCGGGACAGTATTAACTATGGCTACACCTTC. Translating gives CASSYSRDSINYGYTF.

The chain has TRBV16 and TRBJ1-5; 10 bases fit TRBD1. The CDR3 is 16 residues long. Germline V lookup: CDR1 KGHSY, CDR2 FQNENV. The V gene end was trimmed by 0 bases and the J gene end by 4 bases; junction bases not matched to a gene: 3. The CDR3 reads CASSQSSGQGNQPQHF. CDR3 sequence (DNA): TGTGCCAGCAGCCAATCTTCGGGACAGGGGAATCAGCCCCAGCATTTT. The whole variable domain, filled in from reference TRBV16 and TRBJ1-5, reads GEEVAQTPKHLVRGEGQKAKLYCAPIKGHSYVFWYQQVLKNEFKFLISFQNENVFDETGMPKERFSAKCLPNSPCSLEIQATKLEDSAVYFCASSQSSGQGNQPQHFGDGTRLSIL.

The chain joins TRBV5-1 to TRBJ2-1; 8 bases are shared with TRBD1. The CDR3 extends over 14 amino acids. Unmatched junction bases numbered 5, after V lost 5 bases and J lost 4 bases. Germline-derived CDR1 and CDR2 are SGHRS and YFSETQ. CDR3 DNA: TGCGCCAGCAGTCACGGGACAGGATACAATGAGCAGTTCTTC. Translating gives CASSHGTGYNEQFF. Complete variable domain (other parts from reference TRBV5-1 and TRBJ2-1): KAGVTQTPRYLIKTRGQQVTLSCSPISGHRSVSWYQQTPGQGLQFLFEYFSETQRNKGNFPGRFSGRQFSNSRSEMNVSTLELGDSALYLCASSHGTGYNEQFFGPGTRLTVL.

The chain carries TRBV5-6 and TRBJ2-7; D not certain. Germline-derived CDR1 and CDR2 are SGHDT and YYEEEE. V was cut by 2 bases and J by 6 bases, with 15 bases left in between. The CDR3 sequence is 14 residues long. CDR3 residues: CASSLRHLPPEQYV. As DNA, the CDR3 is TGTGCCAGCAGCTTACGACACCTACCACCCGAGCAGTACGTC.

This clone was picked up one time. The CDR3 region has the DNA TGTGCCAGCAGCTTGGATCGGAGAGGCAATGAGCAGTTCTTC. It encodes CASSLDRRGNEQFF. The chain carries TRBV5-4 and TRBJ2-1; the D is unclear. V was trimmed by 0 bases and J by 6 bases, leaving 10 bases between them. Germline-derived CDR1 and CDR2 are SGHNT and YYREEE (reference sequence). The length of the CDR3 is 14 residues.

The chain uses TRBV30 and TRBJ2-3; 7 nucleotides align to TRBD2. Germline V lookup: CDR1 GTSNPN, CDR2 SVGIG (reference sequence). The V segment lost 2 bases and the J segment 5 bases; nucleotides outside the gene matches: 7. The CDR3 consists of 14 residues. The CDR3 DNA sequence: TGTGCCTGGAGTTCAACTACGGGGGGAGATACGCAGTATTTT. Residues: CAWSSTTGGDTQYF.

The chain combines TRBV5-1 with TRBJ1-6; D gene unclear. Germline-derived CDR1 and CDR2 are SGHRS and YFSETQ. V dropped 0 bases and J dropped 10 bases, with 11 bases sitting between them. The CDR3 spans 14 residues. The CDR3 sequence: CASSLVTSGSPLHF. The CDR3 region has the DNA TGCGCCAGCAGCTTGGTTACGAGCGGCTCACCCCTCCACTTT.

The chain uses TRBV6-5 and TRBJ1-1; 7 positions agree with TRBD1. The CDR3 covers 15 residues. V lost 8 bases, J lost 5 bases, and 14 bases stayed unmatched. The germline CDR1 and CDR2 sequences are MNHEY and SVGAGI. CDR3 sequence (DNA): TGTGCCAGCTTTAGACTGCAGGGGGGCAGGACTGAAGCTTTCTTT. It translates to CASFRLQGGRTEAFF.